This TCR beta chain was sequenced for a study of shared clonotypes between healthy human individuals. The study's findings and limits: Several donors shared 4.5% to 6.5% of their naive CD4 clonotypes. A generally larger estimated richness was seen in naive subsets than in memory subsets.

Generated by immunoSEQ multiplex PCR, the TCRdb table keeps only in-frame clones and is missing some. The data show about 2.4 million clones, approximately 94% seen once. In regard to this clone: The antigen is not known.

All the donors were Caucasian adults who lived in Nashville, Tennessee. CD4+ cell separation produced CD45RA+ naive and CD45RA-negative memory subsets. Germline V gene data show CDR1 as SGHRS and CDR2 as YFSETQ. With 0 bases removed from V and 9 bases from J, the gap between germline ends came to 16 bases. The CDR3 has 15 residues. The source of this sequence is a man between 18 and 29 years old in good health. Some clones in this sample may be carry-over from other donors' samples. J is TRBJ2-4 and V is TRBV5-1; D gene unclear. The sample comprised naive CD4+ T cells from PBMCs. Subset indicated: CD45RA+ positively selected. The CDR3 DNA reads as TGCGCCAGCAGCTTGGTTTTGGCACACCCTGGCATTCAGTACTTC. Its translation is CASSLVLAHPGIQYF.